The 7 T cell receptor beta chains in this list originate from one sample, sequenced in a study of cytomegalovirus exposure and HLA in healthy donors. Method: immunoSEQ multiplex PCR; TCRdb's copy keeps in-frame clones and lacks some. This table holds under 200,000 clones, approximately 80% found once. Sequences were obtained from PBMCs. Every receptor here comes from a young man in good health and CMV-seropositive.

The chain is built from TRBV9 and TRBJ2-1, with 7 bases aligning to TRBD2. Germline trimming cut 2 bases from V and 9 bases from J; bases unmatched to any gene: 5. CDR3 size: 13 residues. CDR1 is SGDLS, CDR2 YYNGEE, per germline. The CDR3 sequence: CASSVPGGIEQFF. The CDR3 DNA follows: TGTGCCAGCAGCGTCCCGGGAGGTATTGAGCAGTTCTTC. The full variable domain, with the rest looked up from reference TRBV9 and TRBJ2-1, is DSGVTQTPKHLITATGQRVTLRCSPRSGDLSVYWYQQSLDQGLQFLIQYYNGEERAKGNILERFSAQQFPDLHSELNLSSLELGDSALYFCASSVPGGIEQFFGPGTRLTVL.

This clone has just a few counts. V and J are TRBV7-8 and TRBJ2-1; 7 bases match TRBD1. With V trimmed by 2 bases and J by 5 bases, 6 bases remained unmatched. There are 15 residues in the CDR3. CDR1 and CDR2 (germline): SGHVS, FQNEAQ. The CDR3 spells CASSLRDSGHNEQFF. The CDR3 nucleotides read TGTGCCAGCAGCTTACGGGACAGCGGACACAATGAGCAGTTCTTC.

This chain links TRBV28 with TRBJ2-2, with 15 bases aligning to TRBD2. CDR3 length: 15 amino acids. V lost 11 bases, J lost 1 base, and 2 bases stayed unmatched. Germline V gene lookup returns CDR1 MDHEN and CDR2 SYDVKM. CDR3 in amino acids: CAGTSGRLNTGELFF. As DNA, the CDR3 is TGTGCCGGGACTAGCGGGAGGCTGAACACCGGGGAGCTGTTTTTT. Full variable domain (rest looked up from reference TRBV28 and TRBJ2-2): DVKVTQSSRYLVKRTGEKVFLECVQDMDHENMFWYRQDPGLGLRLIYFSYDVKMKEKGDIPEGYSVSREKKERFSLILESASTNQTSMYLCAGTSGRLNTGELFFGEGSRLTVL.

Concerning this clone itself: In the same sample, other DNA sequences code for this CDR3. The chain employs TRBV27 and TRBJ2-1; TRBD2 might be the D (6 bases). V was shortened by 8 bases and J by 0 bases, with 11 bases between the two germline ends. CDR1 is MNHEY, CDR2 SMNVEV, per germline (reference sequence). The CDR3 totals 14 residues. CDR3 in amino acids: CASSAGGSYNEQFF. The CDR3 DNA reads TGTGCCAGCTCCGCCGGGGGCTCCTACAATGAGCAGTTCTTC.

The chain combines TRBV6-5 with TRBJ1-1; no clear D. The germline V gene encodes CDR1 MNHEY and CDR2 SVGAGI. The ends were cut back, 0 bases at V and 3 bases at J, with 8 bases in the middle. This CDR3 has 14 amino acids. The CDR3 nucleotides are TGTGCCAGCAGTTACTCATACGGGGACACTGAAGCTTTCTTT. This translates into CASSYSYGDTEAFF.

The CDR3 nucleotides read TGCAGCGTTGCTGGGACAGGGGGGACAGATACGCAGTATTTT. Amino acid sequence: CSVAGTGGTDTQYF. This chain links TRBV29-1 with TRBJ2-3, with TRBD1 matching over 11 bases. This CDR3 spans 14 amino acids. CDR1 is SQVTM and CDR2 is ANQGSEA in the germline V gene. The junction had 3 bases not matched to a gene; V was cut back by 4 bases and J by 3 bases.

The chain joins TRBV5-1 to TRBJ2-1; 10 bases are shared with TRBD2. V shed 3 bases and J 8 bases; nucleotides not matched to a gene: 5. Germline V gives CDR1 SGHRS, CDR2 YFSETQ. The CDR3 contains 14 residues. DNA of the CDR3: TGCGCCAGCAGCTGGGCTAGCGGGGGAGATGAGCAGTTCTTC. Its translation is CASSWASGGDEQFF.